This T cell receptor (beta chain) is drawn from a study of blood T cell repertoires in COVID-19. Whole-study context: Whether acute or convalescent, the COVID-19 samples came from the United States, Italy and Spain. From T cells, B-cell-depleted T cells, or PBMCs came the material, which was cDNA or gDNA.

Germline CDR1 and CDR2: SGHNT and YENEEA. The CDR3 is 12 amino acids. Trimming cost V 4 bases and J 10 bases; bases outside gene matches: 3. The authors' processing: Amplification of reference gene primers provided the estimated nucleated cell counts. The method was immunoSEQ multiplex PCR; TCRdb's version includes in-frame clones alone and lacks a portion of them. Clone size and V and J calls were adopted from that table, with D and trimming inferred from the DNA. Among 15,000 to 20,000 clones listed, more than 65% were seen once. The V gene is TRBV11-3, the J gene TRBJ2-1; 8 positions match TRBD2. The sequence came from a woman aged 70-85 years with active COVID-19. The material sequenced was peripheral blood. The CDR3 nucleotides read TGTGCCAGCAGCTATCGGGAGGGAGAGCAGTTCTTC. Translated: CASSYREGEQFF.